Each of the 9 T cell receptor beta chains below was sequenced from the same sample in a study of T cell responses to AZD1222 COVID-19 vaccine. The data were produced by immunoSEQ multiplex PCR, yet TCRdb's version contains in-frame clones alone and is incomplete. The sample includes under 150,000 clones, approximately 88% seen only once; the top ten take around 5.3%. Here the sequenced sample was peripheral blood, taken 28 days after the second AZD1222 dose. The source of these receptors is an adult who received the AZD1222 COVID-19 vaccine.

This clone appeared once. The chain joins TRBV20-1 to TRBJ2-3; 13 bases match TRBD2. The CDR3 runs to 18 residues. Germline assignment: CDR1 DFQATT and CDR2 SNEGSKA (reference sequence). Trimming cost V 3 bases and J 0 bases; bases outside gene matches: 9. CDR3 sequence: CSASRILAGGASTDTQYF. CDR3 bases: TGCAGTGCTAGTAGGATACTAGCGGGAGGGGCTAGCACAGATACGCAGTATTTT.

As concerns this clone: Distinct nucleotide sequences in the sample also encode this CDR3. The chain couples TRBV19 to TRBJ1-4, with D possibly matching TRBD1 (5 bases). The length of the CDR3 is 14 residues. Germline lookup yields CDR1 LNHDA and CDR2 SQIVND (reference sequence). Trimming removed 9 bases at V and 0 bases at J, with 11 bases between. Written as DNA, the CDR3 is TGTGCCAGCACAGACAGCCCAACTAATGAAAAACTGTTTTTT. It translates to CASTDSPTNEKLFF.

V usage is TRBV5-8 and J usage is TRBJ1-3; D gene uncertain. V lost 1 base and J lost 3, with 5 bases in between. Germline CDR1 reads SGHTS; CDR2 reads YDEGEE. The CDR3 totals 13 residues. Here the CDR3 reads CASSLNYGNTIYF. In DNA, the CDR3 is TGTGCCAGCAGCTTGAACTATGGAAACACCATATATTTT.

The chain combines TRBV4-3 with TRBJ1-5; 9 nucleotides line up with TRBD1. J lost 2 bases, V lost 0 bases, and 5 bases had no gene match. The CDR3 spans 17 residues. Looked up from germline, CDR1 is LGHNA and CDR2 is YSLEER. In nucleotides, the CDR3 is TGCGCCAGCAGCCAAGAATTTCGGGACAGGGGCAATCAGCCCCAGCATTTT. Translating it yields CASSQEFRDRGNQPQHF.

The chain has TRBV6-2 or TRBV6-3 and TRBJ2-1, with 8 bases identical to TRBD2. V lost 7 bases and J lost 9; bases outside the gene matches: 11. Germline V gene lookup returns CDR1 MNHEY and CDR2 SVGEGT. The CDR3 length is 14 residues. The chain's CDR3 is CASNPSGGGSEQFF. CDR3 nucleotides: TGTGCCAGCAACCCCAGCGGGGGAGGCAGTGAGCAGTTCTTC.

The rearrangement links TRBV6-5 to TRBJ1-4; D possibly corresponds to TRBD1 (6 bases). The germline V gene has CDR1 MNHEY and CDR2 SVGAGI. The V end was cut by 6 bases, the J end by 0 bases, with 8 bases between. This CDR3 has 14 amino acids. The CDR3 is CASRQGATNEKLFF. CDR3 nucleotide sequence: TGTGCCAGCAGACAGGGCGCAACTAATGAAAAACTGTTTTTT.

The gene calls are TRBV19 and TRBJ1-1; D unresolved. CDR1 is LNHDA, CDR2 SQIVND, per germline (reference sequence). Trimming pared 2 bases from V and 4 bases from J, leaving 8 bases between. The CDR3 spans 13 residues. CDR3 DNA sequence: TGTGCCAGTAGTATACTAGAATTCACTGAAGCTTTCTTT. This translates into CASSILEFTEAFF.

The chain links TRBV3-1 (or the pseudogene TRBV3-2) to TRBJ1-1, with unresolved D. V was shortened by 5 bases and J by 4 bases, with 11 bases between the two germline ends. The germline V gene has CDR1 LGHDT and CDR2 YNNKEL (reference sequence). This CDR3 contains 13 residues. The CDR3 DNA sequence: TGTGCCAGCAGCGTAGGAAGAAGCACTGAAGCTTTCTTT. It codes for CASSVGRSTEAFF.

The rearrangement links TRBV23-1 to TRBJ1-5; D gene uncertain. TRBV23-1 is sorted into the ORF group, with uncertain function. The CDR3 consists of 14 residues. The V gene lost 3 bases and the J gene lost 4 bases, with 10 bases spanning the gap. The CDR3 region has the DNA TGCGCCAGCAGTCAGAGGGCCTTGAATCAGCCCCAGCATTTT. It yields the protein CASSQRALNQPQHF.